The 20 T cell receptor beta chains presented below share a single source sample, sequenced in a study of blood T cell repertoires in COVID-19. Sequencing used immunoSEQ multiplex PCR; TCRdb keeps in-frame clones, though not all of them. The data hold about 210,000 clones, with 84% observed a single time. Source material: peripheral blood. These receptors originate from a woman aged 80 or over with COVID-19, enrolled during active disease.

The V gene is TRBV6-5, the J gene TRBJ1-2; D may be TRBD1 (6 bases). Germline V gene sequence: CDR1 MNHEY, CDR2 SVGAGI. This CDR3 has 15 residues. Trimming took off 4 bases at V and 8 bases at J, with 20 bases between the two ends. This CDR3 is CASSFTSTGLWGYTF. CDR3 nucleotides: TGTGCCAGCAGTTTCACCTCGACAGGTCTATGGGGCTACACCTTC.

The chain links TRBV19 to TRBJ2-6; 7 nucleotides line up with TRBD1. The CDR3 is 18 amino acids. Germline CDR1 is LNHDA and CDR2 is SQIVND (reference sequence). J lost 3 bases, V lost 4 bases, and 12 bases had no gene match. CDR3 residues: CASSKAGTDSFGANVLTF. The DNA for the CDR3 is TGTGCCAGTAGTAAAGCCGGGACAGACTCCTTTGGGGCCAACGTCCTGACTTTC.

This clone was detected once. The genes are TRBV12-1 and TRBJ2-7; TRBD2, the table's D call, lacks a check against the DNA. TRBV12-1 is deemed a pseudogene. The CDR3 consists of 14 residues. CDR3 protein: CASSSGLKYYEQYV. DNA of the CDR3: TGTGCCAGCAGCTCGGGACTGAAATACTACGAGCAGTACGTC.

The gene calls are TRBV28 and TRBJ2-3, with TRBD2 matching over 8 bases. Germline V gene sequence: CDR1 MDHEN, CDR2 SYDVKM. V shed 3 bases, J shed 2 bases, and the junction held 4 bases outside the gene matches. The CDR3 spans 15 residues. The CDR3 DNA follows: TGTGCCAGCAGTTTGCCGCGGGGGGACACAGATACGCAGTATTTT. Translation gives CASSLPRGDTDTQYF.

V gene TRBV18 combines with J gene TRBJ2-3, with a tentative D call TRBD1 (5 bases). This CDR3 has 16 residues. With 1 base removed from V and 0 bases from J, the gap between germline ends came to 11 bases. Germline V lookup: CDR1 KGHSH, CDR2 LQKENI. CDR3 sequence (DNA): TGTGCCAGCTCACCACTAGGTGGGGCTAGCACAGATACGCAGTATTTT. Translated: CASSPLGGASTDTQYF.

The chain links TRBV19 to TRBJ1-1; TRBD1 matches 7 bases. The CDR3 loop spans 16 amino acids. Per the germline V gene, CDR1 is LNHDA and CDR2 is SQIVND (reference sequence). J gave up 9 bases and V 2 bases, and 15 bases lay outside the gene matches. The CDR3 loop reads CASSIREGTADNKAFF. In DNA form, the CDR3 reads TGTGCCAGTAGTATAAGGGAAGGGACAGCAGATAACAAAGCTTTCTTT.

To note about this clone: One junction end disagrees with the germline gene, perhaps due to a read error. The J gene is TRBJ1-1, the V gene TRBV2, with 8 bases aligning to TRBD1. The length of the CDR3 is 15 residues. CDR1 SNHLY and CDR2 FYNNEI come from the germline V gene. This chain's CDR3 is CASTTGQGRNNEAFF. The DNA for the CDR3 is TGTGCCAGCACTACAGGACAGGGTCGAAACAATGAAGCTTTCTTT.

The CDR3 loop reads CASSLKGTGVVGYTF. The CDR3 DNA follows: TGTGCCAGCAGCTTGAAGGGGACAGGGGTCGTTGGCTACACCTTC. This chain connects TRBV5-6 to TRBJ1-2; 10 bases line up with TRBD1. This CDR3 contains 15 residues. In germline, CDR1 is SGHDT, CDR2 YYEEEE. V lost 1 base and J lost 7; bases outside the gene matches: 7.

The V gene is TRBV5-1, the J gene TRBJ2-5; TRBD1 might be the D (5 bases). The CDR3 loop spans 13 amino acids. The germline V gene has CDR1 SGHRS and CDR2 YFSETQ. The V and J ends lost 5 bases and 4 bases respectively, with 12 bases between them. The DNA for the CDR3 is TGCGCCAGCAGTCCTACAGGCTCAGAGACCCAGTACTTC. This codes for CASSPTGSETQYF. Filled out from reference TRBV5-1 and TRBJ2-5, the complete variable domain reads KAGVTQTPRYLIKTRGQQVTLSCSPISGHRSVSWYQQTPGQGLQFLFEYFSETQRNKGNFPGRFSGRQFSNSRSEMNVSTLELGDSALYLCASSPTGSETQYFGPGTRLLVL.

This chain links TRBV6-5 with TRBJ1-3; unclear D gene. Germline CDR1 is MNHEY and CDR2 is SVGAGI. The CDR3 is 15 residues long. V shed 7 bases and J shed 0 bases, with 13 bases lying between them. CDR3 sequence: CASTPPISSGNTIYF. CDR3 DNA: TGTGCCAGCACCCCTCCGATTAGCTCTGGAAACACCATATATTTT.

The chain joins TRBV10-1 to TRBJ2-5, with D possibly being TRBD1 (5 bases). Per the germline V gene, CDR1 is WNHNN and CDR2 is SYGVQD (reference sequence). The CDR3 consists of 16 residues. The V and J ends lost 0 bases and 5 bases respectively, with 16 bases between them. Written as DNA, the CDR3 is TGCGCCAGCAGTGAGTCGAAAGGGGCTAGTTGGGAGACCCAGTACTTC. This encodes CASSESKGASWETQYF.

The chain recombines TRBV19 with TRBJ1-5, with unresolved D. CDR1 and CDR2 (germline): LNHDA, SQIVND (reference sequence). V gave up 1 base and J gave up 2 bases, with 12 bases separating them. This CDR3 is built from 16 residues. The CDR3 DNA is TGTGCCAGTAGTATAGCCGGTAGTGAGGGCAATCAGCCCCAGCATTTT. It codes for CASSIAGSEGNQPQHF.

This chain uses TRBV7-9 with TRBJ1-1; TRBD1 aligns across 7 bases. The CDR3 sequence is 15 residues long. CDR1 SEHNR and CDR2 FQNEAQ come from the germline V gene (reference sequence). V was pared by 5 bases and J by 1 base, with 7 bases of the junction left unmatched. The CDR3 DNA is TGTGCCAGCAGCGGGCACAGGGGTGAGAACACTGAAGCTTTCTTT. Translation: CASSGHRGENTEAFF.

The V call is TRBV18, the J call TRBJ2-3; TRBD2 is a possible D gene (5 bases). Germline V gene sequence: CDR1 KGHSH, CDR2 LQKENI. The CDR3 sequence is 17 residues long. V was clipped by 8 bases and J by 2 bases, with 23 bases between them. The CDR3 loop reads CASPIQRQSSYTDTQYF. As DNA, the CDR3 is TGTGCCAGCCCAATACAGCGGCAGAGTAGCTACACAGATACGCAGTATTTT. The variable domain in full, with the rest retrieved from reference TRBV18 and TRBJ2-3, is NAGVMQNPRHLVRRRGQEARLRCSPMKGHSHVYWYRQLPEEGLKFMVYLQKENIIDESGMPKERFSAEFPKEGPSILRIQQVVRGDSAAYFCASPIQRQSSYTDTQYFGPGTRLTVL.

The chain joins TRBV4-1 to TRBJ2-1; 13 bases align to TRBD2. CDR1 is MGHRA, CDR2 YSYEKL, per germline. The CDR3 sequence is 16 residues long. The V segment lost 0 bases and the J segment 6 bases; nucleotides outside the gene matches: 2. This CDR3 reads CASSQDRTSGGNEQFF. DNA of the CDR3: TGCGCCAGCAGCCAAGATAGGACTAGCGGGGGCAATGAGCAGTTCTTC.

This rearrangement joins TRBV10-1 to TRBJ2-1; 15 nucleotides align to TRBD2. In germline, CDR1 is WNHNN, CDR2 SYGVQD (reference sequence). V shed 5 bases, J shed 7 bases, and the junction held 6 bases outside the gene matches. The CDR3 covers 16 residues. The chain's CDR3 is CASSQGTSGGKNEQFF. DNA for the CDR3: TGCGCCAGCAGTCAAGGGACTAGCGGGGGGAAGAATGAGCAGTTCTTC.

Only a few counts were recorded for this clone. This chain's CDR3 is CASSPNGGTGLSYEQYF. DNA for the CDR3: TGTGCCAGCAGCCCCAACGGAGGGACAGGGCTTTCCTACGAGCAGTACTTC. The chain employs TRBV21-1 and TRBJ2-7; TRBD1 is the table's D call and was not checked against the DNA. TRBV21-1 is flagged as a pseudogene. The CDR3 is 17 amino acids.

Concerning this clone itself: Distinct nucleotide sequences in the sample also encode this CDR3. The chain carries TRBV6-5 and TRBJ1-1; TRBD1 might be the D (5 bases). This CDR3 is built from 13 residues. V dropped 6 bases and J dropped 0 bases, with 8 bases sitting between them. The germline V gene has CDR1 MNHEY and CDR2 SVGAGI. The CDR3 is CASRGRLNTEAFF. The CDR3 DNA follows: TGTGCCAGCAGGGGGCGTTTGAACACTGAAGCTTTCTTT.

A note on this clone: This sample also contains other DNA sequences that code for the same CDR3. V gene TRBV24-1 combines with J gene TRBJ1-2, with D perhaps matching TRBD1 (5 bases). This CDR3 spans 13 amino acids. V shed 5 bases and J shed 4 bases, with 10 bases lying between them. CDR1 and CDR2 (germline): KGHDR, SFDVKD. In DNA, the CDR3 is TGTGCCACCAGTGGGGGGGTCGGCTATGGCTACACCTTC. Protein product: CATSGGVGYGYTF.

In nucleotides, the CDR3 is TGCGCCAGCAGCTTGGATGGGGACAGGGCCCGCGAGCAGTACTTC. Translated, it gives CASSLDGDRAREQYF. The V call is TRBV5-1, the J call TRBJ2-7, with 9 bases lining up with TRBD1. Losses at the gene ends were 0 bases for V and 6 bases for J; bases not matched to a gene: 7. The CDR3 is made up of 15 amino acids. Looked up from germline, CDR1 is SGHRS and CDR2 is YFSETQ.